The 2 T cell receptor beta chains below all came from one sample that was sequenced in a study of blood T cells in healthy people across ages. Primers used in a second PCR of about 6 to 11 cycles were a sample-barcoded 5' primer and a J-beta primer mix. TCRdb itself ran the 5' RACE reads through MiXCR, one entry per CDR3 protein. The data show some 760,000 distinct CDR3 sequences, around a quarter seen once. The sample was also linked to a second study, of T cells of mothers and their children.

The sequenced sample was blood. The receptors derive from a boy between 10 and 17 years old in good health.

CDR3: CASKGAGRSTDTQYF. In DNA form, the CDR3 reads TGTGCCTCAAAGGGGGCGGGGAGGAGCACAGATACGCAGTATTTT. The chain recombines TRBV12-3 or TRBV12-4 with TRBJ2-3, with D maybe TRBD1 (7 bases). The CDR3 is 15 residues long. V was trimmed by 11 bases and J by 0 bases, leaving 18 bases between them.

The chain uses TRBV7-9 and TRBJ2-7, with 7 bases matching TRBD1. The germline V gene has CDR1 SEHNR and CDR2 FQNEAQ (reference sequence). CDR3 length equals 15 residues. With V trimmed by 5 bases and J by 0 bases, 7 bases remained unmatched. CDR3 loop: CASSAQDRSSYEQYF. In DNA, the CDR3 is TGTGCCAGCAGCGCCCAGGACAGGAGCTCCTACGAGCAGTACTTC.